The 26 T cell receptor beta chains below come from one sample, sequenced in a study of T cell changes during pregnancy in multiple sclerosis. Data came from immunoSEQ multiplex PCR; TCRdb stores just in-frame clones and leaves some out. Of fewer than 60,000 clones listed, roughly nine tenths were seen once; the top ten hold 10%. The sample here was CD8+ T cells from peripheral blood mononuclear cells, taken after pregnancy. The receptors stem from a female donor with multiple sclerosis, enrolled in a pregnancy study.

This chain joins TRBV2 and TRBJ1-2; 7 bases align to TRBD1. The ends lost 3 bases at V and 0 bases at J; junction bases unmatched: 10. CDR1 SNHLY and CDR2 FYNNEI come from the germline V gene. The CDR3 runs 17 residues. CDR3 in amino acids: CASSEDWDRNTNYGYTF. The CDR3 DNA sequence: TGTGCCAGCAGTGAGGACTGGGACAGAAATACTAACTATGGCTACACCTTC.

The genes are TRBV5-6 and TRBJ1-5; 7 nucleotides agree with TRBD1. V dropped 4 bases and J dropped 4; count of bases not matched to a gene: 5. CDR1 is SGHDT, CDR2 YYEEEE, per germline. CDR3 size: 14 residues. CDR3 in DNA: TGTGCCAGCAGCGCCGGGACAGCGAATCAGCCCCAGCATTTT. It is translated as CASSAGTANQPQHF.

The chain employs TRBV20-1 and TRBJ1-2; TRBD1 aligns across 7 bases. Germline V lookup: CDR1 DFQATT, CDR2 SNEGSKA (reference sequence). The CDR3 length is 10 residues. The trim removed 5 bases at V and 6 bases at J, leaving 0 bases unmatched. The CDR3 region is CSAQGDGYTF. The CDR3 bases are TGCAGTGCTCAGGGGGATGGCTACACCTTC.

The chain has TRBV6-4 and TRBJ2-1; 10 bases are shared with TRBD2. The CDR3 contains 14 residues. V lost 4 bases, J lost 7 bases, and 4 bases stayed unmatched. Germline V gene lookup returns CDR1 MRHNA and CDR2 SNTAGT. Here the CDR3 DNA reads TGTGCCAGCAGTGCGAGCGGGGGGGCTAATGAGCAGTTCTTC. This sequence encodes CASSASGGANEQFF.

This chain uses TRBV5-8 with TRBJ2-1; 15 bases map to TRBD2. Germline CDR1 reads SGHTS; CDR2 reads YDEGEE. The CDR3 runs to 16 residues. Trimming cost V 2 bases and J 8 bases; bases outside gene matches: 5. CDR3 residues: CASSFRGLAGGDEQFF. CDR3 DNA: TGTGCCAGCAGCTTCAGGGGACTAGCGGGGGGAGATGAGCAGTTCTTC.

This chain joins TRBV9 and TRBJ1-1, with a possible D match to TRBD1 (5 bases). The CDR3 consists of 15 residues. The germline gives CDR1 SGDLS, CDR2 YYNGEE. V dropped 4 bases and J dropped 0 bases, with 13 bases sitting between them. CDR3 region: CASSLNRNMNTEAFF. CDR3 nucleotides: TGTGCCAGCAGCTTAAACAGGAACATGAACACTGAAGCTTTCTTT.

The J gene is TRBJ1-1, the V gene TRBV5-6; D might be TRBD1 (5 bases). The CDR3 spans 14 residues. Germline-derived CDR1 and CDR2 are SGHDT and YYEEEE. Trimming stripped 4 bases from V and 1 base from J, with 11 bases between. CDR3 DNA: TGTGCCAGCAGCGCGGGGACGGGGAACACTGAAGCTTTCTTT. This encodes CASSAGTGNTEAFF. Complete variable domain (other parts from reference TRBV5-6 and TRBJ1-1): DAGVTQSPTHLIKTRGQQVTLRCSPKSGHDTVSWYQQALGQGPQFIFQYYEEEERQRGNFPDRFSGHQFPNYSSELNVNALLLGDSALYLCASSAGTGNTEAFFGQGTRLTVV.

V is TRBV19 and J is TRBJ2-7; TRBD1 is a possible D gene (6 bases). V lost 4 bases and J 3 bases, leaving 13 bases between the germline ends. There are 14 residues in the CDR3. Germline CDR1 LNHDA, CDR2 SQIVND (reference sequence). CDR3 sequence reads: CASSTRDTIYEQYF. The DNA of the CDR3 is TGTGCCAGTAGTACCCGGGACACAATCTACGAGCAGTACTTC.

The chain uses TRBV13 and TRBJ2-3; 8 bases agree with TRBD1. This CDR3 region has 16 residues. Trimming removed 5 bases from V and 5 bases from J; junction bases left unmatched: 12. In germline, CDR1 is PRHDT, CDR2 FYEKMQ (reference sequence). The CDR3 DNA sequence: TGTGCCAGCAGCCCGAAACAAGGACAGGGTAGAGATACGCAGTATTTT. It specifies CASSPKQGQGRDTQYF.

The J gene is TRBJ2-3, the V gene TRBV5-4; TRBD2 matches 10 bases. After removal of 1 base from V and 4 bases from J, the junction contained 6 bases not matched to a gene. Germline CDR1 and CDR2: SGHNT and YYREEE (reference sequence). The CDR3 contains 16 residues. The CDR3 sequence is CASSLRLAGVADTQYF. CDR3 nucleotide sequence: TGTGCCAGCAGCTTGAGGCTAGCGGGGGTCGCAGATACGCAGTATTTT.

The CDR3 loop reads CASSATELGRNSPLHF. In DNA, the CDR3 is TGTGCCAGCAGCGCAACTGAACTAGGCCGTAATTCACCCCTCCACTTT. The genes are TRBV9 and TRBJ1-6; D not resolved. CDR1 and CDR2 (germline): SGDLS, YYNGEE. The V end lost 3 bases, the J end lost 6 bases, and 16 bases lay between the germline ends. This CDR3 comprises 16 residues.

The CDR3 protein is CASSPRGANYEQYF. DNA of the CDR3: TGTGCCAGCAGCCCGCGGGGGGCCAACTACGAGCAGTACTTC. The chain carries TRBV11-3 and TRBJ2-7; TRBD2 matches 8 bases. CDR1 and CDR2 (germline): SGHNT, YENEEA. V was pared by 5 bases and J by 3 bases, with 6 bases of the junction left unmatched. The length of the CDR3 is 14 residues.

This rearrangement joins TRBV9 to TRBJ2-1, with 9 bases matching TRBD1. CDR1 is SGDLS, CDR2 YYNGEE, per germline. This CDR3 spans 16 amino acids. Trimming at V came to 4 bases and at J to 7 bases, leaving 12 bases not matched to a gene. The CDR3 here is CASSSPRDRELNEQFF. The DNA of the CDR3 is TGTGCCAGCAGCTCACCTAGGGACAGGGAATTAAATGAGCAGTTCTTC.

V is TRBV7-6 and J is TRBJ2-4; D gene unclear. V lost 1 base and J lost 8, with 12 bases in between. The CDR3 is 14 amino acids. Germline V gene sequence: CDR1 SGHVS, CDR2 FNYEAQ. CDR3 region: CASSLGRLGDIQYF. The CDR3 DNA is TGTGCCAGCAGCTTAGGTCGTCTAGGAGACATTCAGTACTTC.

The chain combines TRBV27 with TRBJ2-1; TRBD1 might be the D (6 bases). Trimming stripped 2 bases from V and 5 bases from J, with 7 bases between. CDR1 and CDR2 (germline): MNHEY, SMNVEV (reference sequence). This CDR3 is built from 13 residues. Written as DNA, the CDR3 is TGTGCCAGCAGTTTAGGACAGAACAATGAGCAGTTCTTC. Its protein is CASSLGQNNEQFF.

The genes are TRBV4-1 and TRBJ2-1; possibly TRBD1 for D (5 bases). Germline CDR1 and CDR2: MGHRA and YSYEKL. This CDR3 comprises 13 residues. V was clipped by 5 bases and J by 5 bases, with 10 bases between them. CDR3 residues: CASSRQGNNEQFF. As DNA, the CDR3 is TGCGCCAGCAGCAGGCAGGGTAACAATGAGCAGTTCTTC.

This chain joins TRBV2 and TRBJ2-1; D gene ambiguous. V gave up 6 bases and J gave up 10 bases, with 7 bases separating them. Germline V gene sequence: CDR1 SNHLY, CDR2 FYNNEI. The CDR3 is 10 residues long. CDR3 sequence reads: CASSSQEQFF. The CDR3 nucleotides are TGTGCCAGCAGCTCACAAGAGCAGTTCTTC.

The V gene is TRBV9, the J gene TRBJ1-2; possible D gene TRBD1, 6 bases. V gave up 2 bases and J gave up 5 bases, with 7 bases separating them. The CDR3 extends over 12 amino acids. Germline CDR1 is SGDLS and CDR2 is YYNGEE. CDR3 in DNA: TGTGCCAGCAGCGTCGGACAGTATGGCTACACCTTC. It encodes CASSVGQYGYTF.

The V gene is TRBV15, the J gene TRBJ1-1; D possibly corresponds to TRBD1 (6 bases). CDR1 is LNHNV and CDR2 is YYDKDF in the germline V gene (reference sequence). The length of the CDR3 is 15 residues. V was clipped by 0 bases and J by 1 base, with 9 bases between them. CDR3 protein: CATSRDRGRNTEAFF. The CDR3 DNA is TGTGCCACCAGCAGAGACAGGGGACGGAACACTGAAGCTTTCTTT.

The rearrangement links TRBV29-1 to TRBJ1-1; possibly TRBD1 for D (6 bases). The V gene's germline CDR1 is SQVTM and CDR2 ANQGSEA. This CDR3 is built from 14 residues. V was pared by 1 base and J by 7 bases, with 16 bases between. The CDR3 here is CSVEGQDWYSEAFF. CDR3 nucleotides: TGCAGCGTTGAAGGACAGGACTGGTATAGTGAAGCTTTCTTT.

The V call is TRBV4-1, the J call TRBJ1-5; TRBD1 might be the D (6 bases). Trimming took 5 bases from V and 6 from J, leaving 14 bases between them. Germline V lookup: CDR1 MGHRA, CDR2 YSYEKL. This CDR3 is 14 amino acids long. CDR3 in DNA: TGCGCCAGCAGCGACCGACAGGACCGTCAGCCCCAGCATTTT. This encodes CASSDRQDRQPQHF.

This clone was counted between two and nine times. Here the CDR3 reads CASSLVRGGNSPLHF. The DNA for the CDR3 is TGTGCCAGCAGTTTGGTTAGAGGGGGTAATTCACCCCTCCACTTT. J is TRBJ1-6 and V is TRBV27; perhaps TRBD1 as D (6 bases). The CDR3 runs to 15 residues. V was pared by 3 bases and J by 6 bases, with 12 bases between. The germline V gene has CDR1 MNHEY and CDR2 SMNVEV (reference sequence).

The chain uses TRBV7-8 and TRBJ2-1, with D possibly being TRBD1 (6 bases). This CDR3 comprises 15 residues. With 4 bases removed from V and 7 bases from J, the gap between germline ends came to 17 bases. Germline V gene lookup returns CDR1 SGHVS and CDR2 FQNEAQ. CDR3 amino acids: CASSSHQGIRNEQFF. The CDR3 nucleotides are TGTGCCAGCAGCTCGCACCAGGGGATTAGGAATGAGCAGTTCTTC.

The chain is built from TRBV6-4 and TRBJ2-3, with 10 nucleotides matching TRBD2. Germline V CDR1 and CDR2: MRHNA, SNTAGT. V lost 3 bases to trimming and J lost 4 bases; unmatched junction nucleotides: 7. The CDR3 extends over 16 amino acids. CDR3 residues: CASSERDGTSADTQYF. CDR3 bases: TGTGCCAGCAGTGAAAGGGACGGGACTAGCGCAGATACGCAGTATTTT.

J is TRBJ1-1 and V is TRBV7-9; D is perhaps TRBD1 (5 bases). Trimming took 11 bases from V and 0 from J, leaving 16 bases between them. Germline-derived CDR1 and CDR2 are SEHNR and FQNEAQ (reference sequence). This CDR3 has 14 residues. The CDR3 sequence is CAGKEGPLNTEAFF. Written as DNA, the CDR3 is TGTGCCGGAAAGGAGGGGCCTTTGAACACTGAAGCTTTCTTT.

This sequence joins TRBV6-5 and TRBJ2-5; D remains unclear. The CDR3 totals 13 residues. Trimming stripped 0 bases from V and 4 bases from J, with 6 bases between. CDR1 MNHEY and CDR2 SVGAGI come from the germline V gene. Written as DNA, the CDR3 is TGTGCCAGCAGTTACTCACCAGGAGAGACCCAGTACTTC. It specifies CASSYSPGETQYF.